These T cell receptor beta chains were read from a single sample in a study of tumor and adjacent non-tumor tissue in lung cancer. Using its own MiXCR run on the multiplex PCR reads, TCRdb lists one record per CDR3 protein. The sample lists roughly 49,000 distinct CDR3 sequences, about 80% occurring once. What was sequenced was distant non-tumor lung tissue. These receptors were taken from an older woman with non-small cell lung cancer. The CDR3 runs from the conserved cysteine through the conserved F or W. D genes are given only for firm matches. Clone size, where shown, is once, few, many, or a class for clones that have expanded.

>TRBV20-1|TRBJ2-3|NA|many
CSARDLQGGATDTQYF
TGCAGTGCTAGAGACCTACAGGGGGGGGCCACAGATACGCAGTATTTT
>TRBV5-1|TRBJ2-5|NA|NA
CASSFKGSQETQYF
TGCGCCAGCAGCTTTAAGGGAAGCCAAGAGACCCAGTACTTC
>TRBV6-1|TRBJ1-2|TRBD1|NA
CASTKGQDVGHIF
TGTGCCAGCACAAAAGGACAGGACGTTGGCCACATCTTT
>TRBV12-3/TRBV12-4|TRBJ2-1|NA|many
CASTPSRGDNEQFF
TGTGCCAGCACCCCTTCTCGGGGAGACAATGAGCAGTTCTTC
>TRBV10-3|TRBJ1-5|TRBD1|NA
CAIITRGTGRSLGNQPQHF
TGTGCCATCATCACAAGGGGGACAGGGAGGTCCTTAGGCAATCAGCCCCAGCATTTT
>TRBV6-5|TRBJ2-7|TRBD1|NA
CASAPDLDREYEQYF
TGTGCCAGCGCACCCGACCTCGACAGGGAGTACGAGCAGTACTTC
>TRBV4-3|TRBJ1-1|TRBD1|once
CASSQDSTGEALF
TGCGCCAGTAGCCAAGATTCTACAGGGGAAGCTTTATTT
>TRBV12-3/TRBV12-4|TRBJ2-3|TRBD1|many
CASSSPGGDRAFRDTQYF
TGTGCCAGCAGTTCCCCAGGAGGGGACAGGGCTTTTCGGGATACGCAGTATTTT
>TRBV6-2/TRBV6-3|TRBJ2-7|NA|NA
CTNQVAGTSYEQYF
TGTACCAACCAGGTGGCAGGAACGTCCTACGAGCAGTACTTC
>TRBV7-9|TRBJ1-2|TRBD1|many
CASSPGSTGAEDYGYTF
TGTGCCAGCAGTCCCGGGTCTACAGGGGCTGAGGACTATGGCTACACCTTC
>TRBV11-3|TRBJ2-7|NA|NA
CASSYLGGSYEQYF
TGTGCCAGCAGCTACCTAGGAGGGTCCTACGAGCAGTACTTC
>TRBV4-3|TRBJ1-1|NA|NA
CTSSQDTSGRYTEAFF
TGCACCAGCAGCCAAGATACGTCAGGGAGGTACACTGAAGCTTTCTTT
>TRBV11-2|TRBJ2-1|NA|NA
CASSPQNELFF
TGTGCCAGCAGCCCTCAAAATGAGCTGTTCTTC
>TRBV6-5|TRBJ1-2|NA|many
CASSPMGYGYTF
TGTGCCAGCAGTCCGATGGGCTATGGCTACACCTTC
>TRBV20-1|TRBJ1-2|NA|NA
CSARVPGIEGGYTF
TGCAGTGCTAGAGTTCCGGGAATTGAGGGTGGCTACACCTTC
>TRBV12-3/TRBV12-4|TRBJ1-2|TRBD1|NA
CACSSGTAEDYGYTF
TGTGCCTGCAGTTCCGGGACAGCTGAGGACTATGGCTACACCTTC
>TRBV10-3|TRBJ2-1|TRBD2|NA
CAISEREGTSGTLSYNEQFF
TGTGCCATCAGTGAGCGGGAAGGGACTAGCGGGACCCTATCCTACAATGAGCAGTTCTTC
>TRBV6-6|TRBJ2-7|NA|NA
CASINSRTVTYELYF
TGTGCCAGCATCAACTCCAGGACAGTGACCTACGAGCTGTACTTC
>TRBV4-3|TRBJ2-1|NA|NA
CACSQRTGTSDNSYNEQFF
TGCGCCTGCAGCCAACGTACCGGGACTTCTGATAACTCCTACAATGAGCAGTTCTTC
>TRBV30|TRBJ2-5|NA|NA
CAWSRETRYHETQYF
TGTGCCTGGAGTCGCGAGACTCGGTACCATGAGACCCAGTACTTC
>TRBV4-1|TRBJ2-3|NA|NA
CASSQRGLSTNMQYF
TGCGCCAGCAGCCAAAGAGGACTCAGCACAAATATGCAGTATTTT
>TRBV11-2|TRBJ1-1|NA|once
CAGNLDPSGVTEAFF
TGTGCCGGCAACTTAGATCCCTCAGGGGTAACTGAAGCTTTCTTT
>TRBV11-2|TRBJ2-3|NA|NA
CASSLEVMVTDTQYF
TGTGCCAGCAGTCTGGAGGTTATGGTCACAGATACGCAGTATTTT
>TRBV12-3/TRBV12-4|TRBJ2-7|TRBD2|NA
CAISILGTRRIEQYF
TGTGCCATCAGTATACTGGGGACTAGGAGAATCGAGCAGTACTTC
>TRBV4-2|TRBJ2-2|NA|NA
CASSQGAGGNTGELLF
TGTGCCAGCAGCCAAGGTGCTGGGGGGAACACCGGGGAGCTGCTTTTT
>TRBV6-2/TRBV6-3|TRBJ1-5|NA|NA
CDSRGGGKEQPQHF
TGTGACAGCAGGGGTGGGGGAAAGGAGCAACCCCAGCATTTT
>TRBV11-2|TRBJ2-6|NA|NA
CASSNRYGVNVLTF
TGTGCCAGCAGCAACCGGTATGGGGTCAACGTCCTGACTTTC
>TRBV6-5|TRBJ1-5|TRBD1|NA
CGSSSQGVGEPQHF
TGTGGCAGCAGTTCACAGGGGGTCGGGGAGCCCCAGCATTTT
>TRBV28|TRBJ1-1|TRBD1|NA
CASSLLTGGYGNTDAFF
TGTGCCAGCAGTTTACTTACAGGGGGCTATGGGAACACTGATGCTTTCTTT
>TRBV6-5|TRBJ2-7|NA|NA
CAYGAAWGESYEQYF
TGTGCCTACGGTGCGGCGTGGGGAGAGTCCTACGAGCAGTACTTC
>TRBV24-1|TRBJ2-2|NA|NA
CATSRHQETGELFF
TGTGCCACCTCGAGACACCAAGAAACCGGGGAGCTGTTTTTT
>TRBV12-3/TRBV12-4|TRBJ2-5|NA|NA
CASSLAQGNEETQYF
TGTGCCAGCAGTTTAGCGCAGGGAAACGAAGAGACCCAGTATTTC
>TRBV6-2/TRBV6-3|TRBJ2-1|NA|many
CASSQSPPDRLGEQFF
TGTGCCAGCAGTCAGTCCCCCCCCGACAGGCTGGGTGAGCAGTTCTTC
>TRBV7-2|TRBJ1-2|TRBD1|NA
CASSLDAGGNGYTF
TGTGCCAGCAGCTTAGATGCAGGGGGGAATGGCTACACCTTC
>TRBV24-1|TRBJ2-1|NA|few
CATSDRADSSTRKEQFF
TGTGCCACCAGTGACCGGGCAGACAGTTCCACCCGCAAGGAGCAGTTCTTC
>TRBV5-4|TRBJ2-1|TRBD2|NA
CASSLGGLTDNERFF
TGTGCCAGCAGTCTGGGGGGACTAACAGACAATGAGCGGTTCTTC
>TRBV6-5|TRBJ1-3|NA|many
CASRGFSSGNTIYF
TGTGCCAGCAGGGGGTTCAGCTCTGGAAACACCATATATTTT
>TRBV11-2|TRBJ2-1|TRBD2|few
CASSLRPSGTSYNEQSF
TGTGCCAGCAGCTTAAGGCCCTCCGGGACTAGCTACAATGAGCAGTCCTTC
>TRBV4-3|TRBJ2-6|NA|once
CASSQDGGRVIISEANVLTF
TGCGCCAGCAGCCAAGATGGGGGCAGGGTGATAATATCTGAGGCCAACGTCCTGACTTTC
>TRBV12-3/TRBV12-4|TRBJ1-1|NA|NA
CARSPGSGGIHEAFF
TGTGCCAGGAGCCCGGGAAGCGGCGGGATACACGAGGCTTTCTTT
>TRBV6-1|TRBJ1-1|NA|NA
CARLMNTEVFF
TGTGCCCGCCTGATGAACACTGAAGTTTTCTTT
>TRBV11-1|TRBJ2-5|TRBD2|NA
CASSLGSGRGLGEIRYF
TGTGCCAGCAGCTTAGGCAGCGGGAGAGGGCTCGGAGAGATCCGGTACTTC
>TRBV11-2|TRBJ2-7|NA|many
CASSFSSYEQYF
TGTGCCAGCAGCTTCAGCTCCTACGAGCAGTACTTC
>TRBV5-1|TRBJ2-2|NA|NA
CASSAGDTTRVLFF
TGCGCCAGCTCGGCAGGGGATACCACCAGGGTGCTGTTTTTT